This T cell receptor (beta chain) was profiled in a study of molecular identifiers for immune sequencing clone quantification. Study-wide points: Whereas naive cells kept under 1% of molecules in clones above 20 RNA copies, such clones held over 98% in effectors.

Naive CD8 sequencing libraries were generated from approximately 20,000 to 1,000,000 sorted cells, with 10%, 30% or 50% RNA as input. The CD8+CD4-CCR7+CD45RA+ phenotype defined the sorted naive CD8 T cells. TCRdb reanalysed the PCR reads using MiXCR and keeps one entry per CDR3 protein. Among 460,000 or so distinct CDR3 sequences listed, roughly 25% were seen once. The table lists this clonotype with many counts. Its antigen is undetermined. This CDR3 region has 14 residues. CDR1 and CDR2 from the germline V gene are SGDLS and YYNGEE. Trimming left V 3 bases short and J 7 bases short, with 13 bases between.

The receptor was isolated from a human donor in good health. Some libraries in this study had Jurkat cell RNA spiked in. Sequences were obtained from naive CD8+ T cells from blood, with Jurkat cell RNA spiked in. The subset: FACS-sorted CD8+CD4-CCR7+CD45RA+ naive T cells. This chain connects TRBV9 to TRBJ1-4; weak D call: TRBD1 (5 bases). CDR3 region: CASSEDSFAEKLFF. The DNA for the CDR3 is TGTGCCAGCAGCGAAGACAGTTTTGCTGAAAAACTGTTTTTT. Complete variable domain (other parts from reference TRBV9 and TRBJ1-4): DSGVTQTPKHLITATGQRVTLRCSPRSGDLSVYWYQQSLDQGLQFLIQYYNGEERAKGNILERFSAQQFPDLHSELNLSSLELGDSALYFCASSEDSFAEKLFFGSGTQLSVL.